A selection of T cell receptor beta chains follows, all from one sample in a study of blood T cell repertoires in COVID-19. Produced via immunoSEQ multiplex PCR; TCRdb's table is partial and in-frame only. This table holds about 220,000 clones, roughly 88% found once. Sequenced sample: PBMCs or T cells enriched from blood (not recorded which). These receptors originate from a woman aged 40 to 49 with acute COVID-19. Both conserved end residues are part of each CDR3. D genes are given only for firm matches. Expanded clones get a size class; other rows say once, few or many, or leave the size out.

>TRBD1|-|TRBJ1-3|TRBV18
CASSPPGTGSKSRRNTIYF
TGTGCCAGCTCACCACCGGGGACAGGGAGTAAGAGTAGAAGAAACACCATATATTTT
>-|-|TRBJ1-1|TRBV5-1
CASSLARGGGTATEAFF
TGCGCCAGCAGCTTGGCCCGGGGCGGGGGCACCGCCACGGAAGCTTTCTTT
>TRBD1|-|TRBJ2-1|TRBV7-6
CASSFRQGNEQFF
TGTGCCAGCAGCTTCCGACAGGGGAATGAGCAGTTCTTC
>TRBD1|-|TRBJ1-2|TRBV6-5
CASSLEGADGYTF
TGTGCCAGCAGTTTAGAGGGGGCCGACGGCTACACCTTC
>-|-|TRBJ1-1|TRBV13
CASSQTVNTEAFF
TGTGCCAGCAGCCAGACAGTAAACACTGAAGCTTTCTTT
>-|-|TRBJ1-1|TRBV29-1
CSTGGTPNTEAFF
TGCAGCACCGGGGGGACACCGAACACTGAAGCTTTCTTT
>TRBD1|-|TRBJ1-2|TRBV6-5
CASSYSWTGPGYGYTF
TGTGCCAGCAGTTACTCATGGACAGGGCCTGGATATGGCTACACCTTC
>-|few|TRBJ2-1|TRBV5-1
CASSLSQVYNEQFF
TGCGCCAGCAGCTTGAGTCAGGTTTACAATGAGCAGTTCTTC
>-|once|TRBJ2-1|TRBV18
CASSPSPPSSYNEQFF
TGTGCCAGCTCACCAAGCCCCCCGAGCTCCTACAATGAGCAGTTCTTC
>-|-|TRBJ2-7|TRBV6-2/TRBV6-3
CASTPTELPHYEQYF
TGTGCCAGCACCCCAACCGAACTACCCCACTACGAGCAGTACTTC
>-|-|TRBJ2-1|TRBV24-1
CATSERGNEQFF
TGTGCCACATCTGAAAGGGGCAACGAGCAGTTCTTC
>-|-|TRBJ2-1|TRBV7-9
CASSLGWGDTYNEQFF
TGTGCCAGCAGCTTAGGGTGGGGGGATACCTACAATGAGCAGTTCTTC
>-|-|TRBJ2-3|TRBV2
CASSEGLGRGPDTQYF
TGTGCCAGCAGTGAAGGTTTAGGCAGGGGACCAGATACGCAGTATTTT
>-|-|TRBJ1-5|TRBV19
CATATAWGVDQPQHF
TGTGCCACTGCGACCGCGTGGGGGGTTGATCAGCCCCAGCATTTT
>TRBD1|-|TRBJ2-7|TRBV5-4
CASSLMGQGGGEQYF
TGTGCCAGCAGCTTGATGGGACAGGGTGGTGGAGAGCAGTACTTC
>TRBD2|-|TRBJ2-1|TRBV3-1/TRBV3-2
CASSLSFRSGGNDEQFF
TGTGCCAGCAGCCTATCCTTTAGGAGCGGGGGGAACGATGAGCAGTTCTTC
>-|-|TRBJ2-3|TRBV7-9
CASSRDFYSTDTQYF
TGTGCCAGCAGCCGGGACTTCTACTCCACAGATACGCAGTATTTT
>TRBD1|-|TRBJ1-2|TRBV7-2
CASSSVSTGGGYTF
TGTGCCAGCAGCTCTGTCTCCACAGGGGGAGGCTACACCTTC
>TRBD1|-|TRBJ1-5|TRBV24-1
CATAGGGRTGNQPQHF
TGTGCCACCGCAGGCGGTGGACGGACAGGGAATCAGCCCCAGCATTTT
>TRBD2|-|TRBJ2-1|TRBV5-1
CASSLALQRGDYNEQFF
TGCGCCAGCAGCTTGGCCCTCCAGCGGGGAGATTACAATGAGCAGTTCTTC
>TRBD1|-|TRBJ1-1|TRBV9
CASSPRTGLNTEAFF
TGTGCCAGCAGCCCCCGGACAGGATTGAACACTGAAGCTTTCTTT
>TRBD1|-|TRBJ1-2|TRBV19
CASSMDRGLYGYTF
TGTGCCAGTAGTATGGACAGGGGGCTCTATGGCTACACCTTC
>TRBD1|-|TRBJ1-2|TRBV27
CASSAGTAGGLLGYTF
TGTGCCAGCAGTGCCGGGACAGCGGGGGGTTTGTTAGGCTACACCTTC
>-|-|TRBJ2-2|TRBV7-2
CASSLAQHTGELFF
TGTGCCAGCAGCTTAGCACAGCACACCGGGGAGCTGTTTTTT
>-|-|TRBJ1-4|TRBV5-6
CASSLVSSGKNEKLFF
TGTGCCAGCAGCTTGGTCAGTTCAGGAAAGAATGAAAAACTGTTTTTT
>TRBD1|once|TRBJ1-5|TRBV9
CASSAGTGRDQPQHF
TGTGCCAGCAGCGCAGGGACAGGGCGCGATCAGCCCCAGCATTTT
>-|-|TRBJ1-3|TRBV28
CASRVSLSGNTIYF
TGTGCCAGCAGGGTCTCACTCTCTGGAAACACCATATATTTT
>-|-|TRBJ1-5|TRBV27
CASSPILSQPQHF
TGTGCCAGCAGTCCTATCCTCTCACAGCCCCAGCATTTT
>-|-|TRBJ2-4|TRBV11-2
CASSLPVSGAIQYF
TGTGCCAGCAGCCTCCCCGTCTCCGGAGCCATTCAGTACTTC
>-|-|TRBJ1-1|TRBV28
CASYETANTEAFF
TGTGCCAGCTACGAGACTGCGAACACTGAAGCTTTCTTT
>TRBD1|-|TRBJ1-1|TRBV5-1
CASSWGDDRGNTEAFF
TGCGCCAGCAGCTGGGGAGACGACAGGGGGAACACTGAAGCTTTCTTT
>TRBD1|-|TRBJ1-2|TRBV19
CASRGGGGDGYTF
TGTGCCAGCAGAGGAGGGGGCGGGGATGGCTACACCTTC